This T cell receptor beta chain originates from a study of OX40 agonist ivuxolimab in advanced cancers. Study-level background: Ivuxolimab, which targeted the costimulatory receptor OX40 (CD134), was an agonistic, fully human IgG2 monoclonal antibody. Intravenous ivuxolimab was administered to patients every 2 weeks at six dose levels: 0.01, 0.1, 0.3, 1.5, 3 and 10 mg/kg. Among the 52 dose-escalation patients, about 20 had hepatocellular carcinoma, roughly 15 melanoma, 9 renal cell carcinoma and 9 head and neck cancer. A male proportion of 75% to 85% and a mean age of approximately 60 years, ranging from 23 to 79, were recorded for the dose-escalation cohort. Patients were allowed to have had prior anti-PD-1, anti-PD-L1 or anti-CTLA-4 therapy, and approximately 40% of the dose-escalation patients had been treated with checkpoint inhibitors. Partial responses occurred in three dose-escalation patients, of whom one had hepatocellular carcinoma and two had cutaneous melanoma. The purpose of peripheral TCRbeta sequencing was to test whether ivuxolimab changed TCR sequence diversity and led to clonal T-cell expansion. The monotherapy dose-escalation portion (N of about 47 patients) of the phase I ivuxolimab trial is reported in the paper.

There are 15 amino acids in the CDR3, from cysteine to phenylalanine inclusive. CDR3 DNA only is kept here, 45 bases in frame from base 1. Taken from the germline V gene, the CDR1 and CDR2 loops are SGHTA and FQGNSA. Trimming accounts for 7 bases at V and 0 bases at J, while the number of junction bases matched to no gene is 7. Genomic DNA was extracted from sorted cells for sequencing of the TCRbeta CDR3 region. The immunoSEQ Assay was used for sequencing of TCRbeta CDR3 regions. The table was pulled from immuneACCESS by TCRdb, which kept in-frame rearrangements only. Such tables lose some clones; where checked, under half of the loss comes from unresolved V genes, and the rest has no known cause. The table for this sample lists 48,000 or so clones; around 85% of them were counted only once. Of the sample, 1% to 1.3% is held by the ten largest clones. As to this clone: Its antigen is currently not known. No base quality information exists; no much larger clone differs at one position.

Patients with a history of autoimmune disease or receiving systemic immunosuppression were excluded from the trial. Peripheral blood for TCR sequencing was drawn from every dose cohort at baseline, at cycle 4 day 1 and at cycle 7 day 1. The samples were taken from a phase I, first-in-human, multicenter, open-label dose-escalation trial of ivuxolimab. Adults with locally advanced or metastatic melanoma, renal cell, hepatocellular, or head and neck squamous cell carcinoma were enrolled in the trial. CD4+ and CD8+ T cells were sorted separately from peripheral blood before TCR sequencing. Results and caveats for the whole study, not just this receptor: Low levels of normalized T-cell clonal expansion were also seen in some patients who did not respond. After ivuxolimab, more expanded clones were found on average in CD8+ T cells than in CD4+ T cells. At doses from 0.1 to 3.0 mg/kg, clonal expansion was seen in both CD4+ and CD8+ blood T cells between baseline and week 6. The antigen specificity of the peripheral T cells that underwent clonal expansion was not determined. In partial responders in the 0.1-3.0 mg/kg groups, normalized peripheral clonal expansion was found to be among the lowest, especially among CD8+ T cells.

The chain couples TRBV7-2 to TRBJ2-7, with 9 bases in between that match TRBD1. The sample was CD4+ or CD8+ T cells sorted from blood, taken in a trial of the OX40 agonist ivuxolimab. The TCR was taken from an adult with an advanced solid tumor such as melanoma, head and neck, liver or kidney cancer. CDR3 protein: CASKISGQGSYEQYF. At the DNA level, the sequence is TGTGCCAGCAAGATCTCGGGACAGGGCTCCTACGAGCAGTACTTC.